This TCR beta chain was identified during a study of T-cell memory formation after mild COVID-19 (dated by TCRdb to about 2021). Broadly, across the study: TCR sequence clusters from the two donors were largely donor specific. In a couple of donors, T-cell clones that expanded and contracted after mild COVID-19 were tracked by sequencing TCRalpha and TCRbeta repertoires over time. Two young, previously healthy adult volunteers made up the cohort, one male and one female.

The listed sequencing device is Illumina NovaSeq 6000. Using 5'RACE with constant-segment primers, TCRalpha and TCRbeta cDNA libraries were constructed, with sample barcodes and unique molecular identifiers added in the process. RNA was extracted from every sample with Trizol reagent. Library amplification was performed in two PCR steps, and a second sample barcode and Illumina TruSeq adapters were introduced in the second step. The libraries were sequenced on an Illumina NovaSeq using 2 x 150 bp paired-end reads. The authors' analysis ran thus. Demultiplexing of reads and collapsing into UMI-guided consensus sequences were performed with migec v1.2.7. With mixcr v2.1.11, UMI consensuses were aligned to TRA and TRB V and J templates and assembled into clonotypes. Clonotypes were classified as expanded or contracted when called significant by both edgeR and NoisET, with noise models trained on biological replicates. For edgeR calls, the cutoffs were a false discovery rate-adjusted p below 0.01 and a log2 fold-change threshold of 1. As an exploratory analysis of dynamics, max-normalized trajectories of the 1000 most abundant clonotypes were examined by PCA with hierarchical clustering. The CD4 or CD8 phenotype of responding clones was assigned using the separately sequenced CD4+ and CD8+ repertoires. Using fastp at Q25 and MiXCR, TCRdb reprocessed the public reads and kept productive beta chains. Rows are unified per CDR3 protein, each entry keeping the most common DNA and genes. For this entry, the V and J calls and clone size follow TCRdb and not the study's own pipeline. This sample holds tens of thousands of distinct CDR3 sequences; over 9% were observed only once. Under 25% of the sample is held by the ten biggest clonotypes.

Study-wide findings and limitations: The detection of some responding clones in pre-infection memory suggests that pre-existing cross-reactive memory T cells joined the SARS-CoV-2 response. SARS-CoV-2 specificity of the second-wave clones peaking on day 37 was not confirmed. Clones that contracted from day 15 to 85 showed balanced CD4/CD8 phenotypes, whereas a second wave of clones that expanded from day 15 to 37 leaned towards CD4+. Only a couple of mild cases were covered in the study, and larger cohorts including severe cases with pre-infection samples were considered necessary. Contracting CD4+ clones turned up mainly in the CM and EM memory subsets, whereas EMRA was where CD8+ clones were enriched.

The germline V gene supplies CDR1 KGHDR and CDR2 SFDVKD. Its CDR3 holds 13 amino acids, cysteine through phenylalanine. The read is trimmed to its CDR3 DNA, 39 bases read in frame from base 1. V loses 10 bases, J loses 4 bases, and the germline ends lie 15 bases apart. This clonotype was counted a few times. The target of this receptor is not known. Base qualities were left out, and no much larger clone turns up one base away. Ficoll-Paque density gradient centrifugation was the method used to isolate PBMCs. The sequence joins TRBV24-1 to TRBJ1-1, with the D gene call left open. Sequenced: PBMCs or a T cell subset sorted from them (not recorded which). The source is a man in his late teens or twenties who had mild COVID-19 (a few samples of this study predate the infection). The sample titles of this study are shuffled in the database, so cell type and time point are left out; the donor was told from shared clones. Here is the DNA: TGTGCCACGAGGGCCTGGCGAAGCACTGAAGCTTTCTTT. It specifies CATRAWRSTEAFF.